This passage covers 2 T cell receptor beta chains from one sample sequenced in a study of OX40 agonist ivuxolimab in advanced cancers. The protocol was immunoSEQ multiplex PCR, while the TCRdb copy is restricted to in-frame clones and leaves out a portion. The sample has around 67,000 clones, about 80% seen once. The starting material was CD4+ or CD8+ T cells sorted from blood, obtained in a trial of the OX40 agonist ivuxolimab. The receptor source for this set is an adult with an advanced solid tumor such as melanoma, head and neck, liver or kidney cancer.

The chain recombines TRBV11-2 with TRBJ2-7; TRBD1 matches 8 bases. The V gene's germline CDR1 is SGHAT and CDR2 FQNNGV. The CDR3 is 15 residues long. V lost 5 bases to trimming and J lost 3 bases; unmatched junction nucleotides: 9. The chain's CDR3 is CASSRAGTGLYEQYF. CDR3 nucleotide sequence: TGTGCCAGCAGCCGGGCCGGGACAGGACTCTACGAGCAGTACTTC.

By share of the sample, this clone is medium-sized. The chain couples TRBV6-5 to TRBJ1-5, with a weak D call TRBD1 (5 bases). The CDR3 covers 14 residues. Germline CDR1 and CDR2: MNHEY and SVGAGI. Trimming removed 5 bases at V and 2 bases at J, with 10 bases between. The CDR3 DNA follows: TGTGCCAGCAGTCCCGGAGGGGGCAATCAGCCCCAGCATTTT. As protein: CASSPGGGNQPQHF.